This is a list of T cell receptor beta chains from one sample in a study of spatial heterogeneity in lung cancer. Via MiXCR, TCRdb re-called the 5' RACE reads, giving one row per CDR3 protein. The sample has over 95,000 distinct CDR3 sequences, 10% to 14% seen once. The sequencing used PBMCs, collected at follow-up. These receptors all stem from a female donor with early-stage non-small cell lung cancer. CDR3s include the opening cysteine and the closing phenylalanine or tryptophan. D genes are given only for firm matches. Where a row states a size, it is once, few, many or the class of an expanded clone; other rows omit it.

TRBV12-3/TRBV12-4	TRBD1	TRBJ2-1	few	TGTGCCAGCGCTCACGGGGCAGGGGGCAATGAGCAGTTCTTC	CASAHGAGGNEQFF
TRBV20-1	TRBD1	TRBJ2-4	few	TGCAGTGCTAGAGACCAAATGACAGGGGATGACATTCAGTACTTC	CSARDQMTGDDIQYF
TRBV29-1	TRBD1	TRBJ1-5	few	TGCAGCGTGGGACAGGGGGCAGGTCAGCCCCAGCATTTT	CSVGQGAGQPQHF
TRBV7-2	NA	TRBJ1-2	many	TGTGCCAGCAGCTTAGCCGGGACAACAGCTAACTATGGCTACACCTTC	CASSLAGTTANYGYTF
TRBV20-1	NA	TRBJ1-1	many	TGCAGTGCTAGAGATCTTGTTGAAGCTTTCTTT	CSARDLVEAFF
TRBV18	NA	TRBJ2-3	NA	TGTGTCAGCTCACGTAAAAGGGCAGACCATACGCAGTATTTT	CVSSRKRADHTQYF
TRBV7-2	TRBD2	TRBJ2-1	few	TGTGCCAGCAGCCGCATAGCGGGGGCCCCCCAAAGTGGTGAGCAGTTCTTC	CASSRIAGAPQSGEQFF
TRBV21-1	NA	TRBJ2-2	few	TGTGCCAGCAGCTTCAAAGCGGGGGAGCTGTTTTTT	CASSFKAGELFF
TRBV18	TRBD1	TRBJ2-1	NA	TGTGCCAGCTCACCGCTCTCTTTAGGGGGCGCTTGGAATGAGCAGTTCTTC	CASSPLSLGGAWNEQFF
TRBV28	NA	TRBJ1-2	few	TGTGCCAGCACTAGGGGCAGCCGCTATGGCTACACCTTC	CASTRGSRYGYTF
TRBV19	NA	TRBJ1-2	many	TGTGCCAGTAGTATCGTCCGGGGTCGGAAACTTAATGGCTACACCTTC	CASSIVRGRKLNGYTF
TRBV7-3	TRBD1	TRBJ2-2	NA	TGTGCCAGCAGCTTCATGGGACAGGGGAGTACCGGGGAGCTGTTTTTT	CASSFMGQGSTGELFF
TRBV7-6	NA	TRBJ2-7	NA	TGTGCCAGTATGGGAAACTCCTACGAGCAGTACTTC	CASMGNSYEQYF
TRBV18	NA	TRBJ2-2	few	TGTGCCAGCTCACCACCGGGGTTCTACACCGGGGAGCTGTTTTTT	CASSPPGFYTGELFF
TRBV3-1	TRBD1	TRBJ1-5	NA	TGTGCCAGCAGCCCCTCCGGACAGGGCGGCAATCAGCCCCAGCATTTT	CASSPSGQGGNQPQHF
TRBV5-5	TRBD1	TRBJ1-4	few	TGTGCCAGCAGCCGGGGGACAGGGTACACTAATGAAAAACTGTTTTTT	CASSRGTGYTNEKLFF
TRBV5-1	NA	TRBJ2-5	few	TGCGCCAGCAGCTTCGAGGGGAGGAGGGAGACCCAGTACTTC	CASSFEGRRETQYF
TRBV12-3/TRBV12-4	TRBD2	TRBJ2-1	few	TGTGCCAGCAGTTTATTCAGGGGACTAGCGCGATCTCTCCCAATGAGGCAGTTCTTC	CASSLFRGLARSLPMRQFF
TRBV11-3	NA	TRBJ2-2	NA	TGTGCCAGCAGCTTACCTCGAGGGAACACCGGGGAGCTGTTTTTT	CASSLPRGNTGELFF